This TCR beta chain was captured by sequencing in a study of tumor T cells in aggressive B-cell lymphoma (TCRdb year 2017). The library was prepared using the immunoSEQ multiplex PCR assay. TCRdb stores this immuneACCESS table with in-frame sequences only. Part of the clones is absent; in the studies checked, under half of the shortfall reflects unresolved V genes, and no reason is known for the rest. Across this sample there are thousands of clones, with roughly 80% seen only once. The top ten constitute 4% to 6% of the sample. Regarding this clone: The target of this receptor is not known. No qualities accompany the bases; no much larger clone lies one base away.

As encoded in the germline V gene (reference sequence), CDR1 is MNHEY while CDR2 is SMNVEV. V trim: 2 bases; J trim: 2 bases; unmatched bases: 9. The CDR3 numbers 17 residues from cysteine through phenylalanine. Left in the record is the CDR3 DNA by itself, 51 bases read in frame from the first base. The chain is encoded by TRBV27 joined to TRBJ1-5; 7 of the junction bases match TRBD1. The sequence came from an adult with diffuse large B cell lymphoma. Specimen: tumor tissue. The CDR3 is CASSLRQGRGGNQPQHF. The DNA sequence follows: TGTGCCAGCAGTTTAAGACAGGGTAGGGGCGGCAATCAGCCCCAGCATTTT.